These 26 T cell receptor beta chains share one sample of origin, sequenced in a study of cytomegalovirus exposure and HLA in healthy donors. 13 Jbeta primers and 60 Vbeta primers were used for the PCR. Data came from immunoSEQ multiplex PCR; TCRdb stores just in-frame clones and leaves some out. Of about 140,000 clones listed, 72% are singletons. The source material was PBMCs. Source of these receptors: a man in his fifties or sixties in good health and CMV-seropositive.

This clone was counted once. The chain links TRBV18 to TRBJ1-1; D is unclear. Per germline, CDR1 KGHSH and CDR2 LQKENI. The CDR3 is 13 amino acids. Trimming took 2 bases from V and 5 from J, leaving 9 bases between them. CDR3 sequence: CASSPTTMTEAFF. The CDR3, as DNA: TGTGCCAGCTCACCAACGACAATGACTGAAGCTTTCTTT.

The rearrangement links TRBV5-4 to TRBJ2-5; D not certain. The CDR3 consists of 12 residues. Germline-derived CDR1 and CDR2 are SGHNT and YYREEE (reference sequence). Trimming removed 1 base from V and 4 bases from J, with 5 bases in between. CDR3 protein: CASSLPGETQYF. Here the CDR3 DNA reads TGTGCCAGCAGCTTGCCAGGAGAGACCCAGTACTTC.

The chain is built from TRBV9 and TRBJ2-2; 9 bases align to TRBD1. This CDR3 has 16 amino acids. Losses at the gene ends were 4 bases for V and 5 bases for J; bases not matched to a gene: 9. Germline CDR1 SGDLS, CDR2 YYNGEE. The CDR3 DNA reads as TGTGCCAGCAGCTTACCGGGACAGGGTGAAACCGGGGAGCTGTTTTTT. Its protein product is CASSLPGQGETGELFF.

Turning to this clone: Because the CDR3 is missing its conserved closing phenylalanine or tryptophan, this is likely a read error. In DNA, the CDR3 is TGTGCCAGCAGCTCTCAGACAGGGGGCTATGGCTACACCCTC. Translation: CASSSQTGGYGYTL. V and J are TRBV7-2 and TRBJ1-2, with TRBD1 matching over 9 bases. The CDR3 is 14 residues long. Germline V CDR1 and CDR2: SGHTA, FQGNSA. J was trimmed by 4 bases and V by 4 bases; bases with no gene match: 4.

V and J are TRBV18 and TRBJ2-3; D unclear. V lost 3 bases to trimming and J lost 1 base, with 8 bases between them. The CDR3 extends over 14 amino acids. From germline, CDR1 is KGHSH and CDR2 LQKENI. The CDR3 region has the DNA TGTGCCAGCTCACCGGAGTCGGGCACAGATACGCAGTATTTT. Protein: CASSPESGTDTQYF. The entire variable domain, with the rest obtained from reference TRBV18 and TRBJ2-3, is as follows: NAGVMQNPRHLVRRRGQEARLRCSPMKGHSHVYWYRQLPEEGLKFMVYLQKENIIDESGMPKERFSAEFPKEGPSILRIQQVVRGDSAAYFCASSPESGTDTQYFGPGTRLTVL.

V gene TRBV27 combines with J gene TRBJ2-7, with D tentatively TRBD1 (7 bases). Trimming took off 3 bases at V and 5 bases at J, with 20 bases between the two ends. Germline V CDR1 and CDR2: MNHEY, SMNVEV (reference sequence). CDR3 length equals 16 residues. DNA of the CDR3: TGTGCCAGCAGTTTTTTGGGGCAGGAGGGGGCCCACGAGCAGTACTTC. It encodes CASSFLGQEGAHEQYF.

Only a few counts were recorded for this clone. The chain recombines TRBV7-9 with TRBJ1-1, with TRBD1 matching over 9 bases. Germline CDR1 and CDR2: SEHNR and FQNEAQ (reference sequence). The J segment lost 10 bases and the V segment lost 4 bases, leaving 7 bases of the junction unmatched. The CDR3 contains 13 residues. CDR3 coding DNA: TGTGCCAGCAGCTCGGGACAGGGTGTTTCAGCTTTCTTT. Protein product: CASSSGQGVSAFF.

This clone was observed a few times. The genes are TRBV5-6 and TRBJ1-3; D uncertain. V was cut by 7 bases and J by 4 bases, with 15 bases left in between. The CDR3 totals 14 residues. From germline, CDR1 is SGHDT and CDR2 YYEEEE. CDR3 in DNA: TGTGCCAGCGCTTCGACACTCCTCGGAAACACCATATATTTT. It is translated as CASASTLLGNTIYF.

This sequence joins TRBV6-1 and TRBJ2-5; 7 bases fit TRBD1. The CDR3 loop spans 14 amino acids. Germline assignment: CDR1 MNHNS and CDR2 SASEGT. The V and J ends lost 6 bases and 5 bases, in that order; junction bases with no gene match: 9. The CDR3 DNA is TGTGCCAGCAGCCTGACAGGGCGGTGGGAGACCCAGTACTTC. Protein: CASSLTGRWETQYF.

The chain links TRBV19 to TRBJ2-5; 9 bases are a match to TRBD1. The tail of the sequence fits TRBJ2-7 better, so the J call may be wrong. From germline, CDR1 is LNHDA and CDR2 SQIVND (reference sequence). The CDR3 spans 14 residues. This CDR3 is CASSTTGGTYEQYF. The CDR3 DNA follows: TGTGCCAGTAGTACCACAGGGGGCACCTACGAGCAGTACTTC.

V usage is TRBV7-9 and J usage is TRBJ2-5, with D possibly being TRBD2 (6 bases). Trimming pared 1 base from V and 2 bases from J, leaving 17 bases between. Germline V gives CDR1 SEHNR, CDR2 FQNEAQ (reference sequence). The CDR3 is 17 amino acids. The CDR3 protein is CASSLDSAGIPQETQYF. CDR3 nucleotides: TGTGCCAGCAGCTTAGATTCTGCGGGGATCCCACAAGAGACCCAGTACTTC.

This CDR3 reads CASSAGTGTDTQYF. CDR3 bases: TGTGCCAGCAGCGCCGGGACTGGCACAGATACGCAGTATTTT. This chain connects TRBV9 to TRBJ2-3, with TRBD2 as a possible D gene (6 bases). There are 14 residues in the CDR3. V was trimmed by 3 bases and J by 1 base, leaving 9 bases between them. Germline V gene data show CDR1 as SGDLS and CDR2 as YYNGEE. The full variable domain, in which reference TRBV9 and TRBJ2-3 provide the parts outside the CDR3, is DSGVTQTPKHLITATGQRVTLRCSPRSGDLSVYWYQQSLDQGLQFLIQYYNGEERAKGNILERFSAQQFPDLHSELNLSSLELGDSALYFCASSAGTGTDTQYFGPGTRLTVL.

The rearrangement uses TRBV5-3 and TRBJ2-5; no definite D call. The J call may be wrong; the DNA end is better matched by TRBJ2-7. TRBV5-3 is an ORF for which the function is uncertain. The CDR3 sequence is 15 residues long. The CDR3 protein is CARSSCERFCYEQYF. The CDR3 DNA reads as TGTGCCAGAAGCTCCTGCGAACGGTTTTGCTACGAGCAGTACTTC.

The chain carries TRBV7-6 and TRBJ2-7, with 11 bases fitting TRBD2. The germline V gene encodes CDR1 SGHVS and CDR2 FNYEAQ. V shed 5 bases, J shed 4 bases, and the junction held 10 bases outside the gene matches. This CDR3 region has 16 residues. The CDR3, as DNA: TGTGCCAGCAGCCAGGGTACTAGCGGGAGTCGATACGAGCAGTACTTC. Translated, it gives CASSQGTSGSRYEQYF.

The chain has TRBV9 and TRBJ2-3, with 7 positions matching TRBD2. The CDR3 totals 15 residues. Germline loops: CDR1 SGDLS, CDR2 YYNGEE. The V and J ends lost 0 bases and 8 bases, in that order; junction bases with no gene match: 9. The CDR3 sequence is CASSVGGTIQGTQYF. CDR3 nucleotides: TGTGCCAGCAGCGTAGGAGGGACTATTCAAGGTACGCAGTATTTT.

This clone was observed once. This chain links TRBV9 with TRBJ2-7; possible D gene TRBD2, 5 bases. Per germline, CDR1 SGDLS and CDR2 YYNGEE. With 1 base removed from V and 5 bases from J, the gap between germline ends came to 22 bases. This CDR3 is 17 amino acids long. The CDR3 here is CASSVNPRRGSRDEQYF. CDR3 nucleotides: TGTGCCAGCAGCGTAAATCCCCGCCGTGGGAGTAGGGACGAGCAGTACTTC.

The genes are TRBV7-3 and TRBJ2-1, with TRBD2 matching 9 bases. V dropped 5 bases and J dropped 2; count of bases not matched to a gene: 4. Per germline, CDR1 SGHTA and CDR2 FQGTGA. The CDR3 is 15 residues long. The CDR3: CASSRIAGAYNEQFF. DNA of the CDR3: TGTGCCAGCAGCCGTATAGCGGGAGCCTACAATGAGCAGTTCTTC.

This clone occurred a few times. This CDR3 is CASSLAGGAGTQYF. The CDR3 DNA is TGTGCCAGCAGCTTAGCTGGGGGGGCGGGTACGCAGTATTTT. The chain joins TRBV7-8 to TRBJ2-3, with D possibly being TRBD2 (7 bases). There are 14 residues in the CDR3. Trimming stripped 0 bases from V and 8 bases from J, with 12 bases between. Per the germline V gene, CDR1 is SGHVS and CDR2 is FQNEAQ.

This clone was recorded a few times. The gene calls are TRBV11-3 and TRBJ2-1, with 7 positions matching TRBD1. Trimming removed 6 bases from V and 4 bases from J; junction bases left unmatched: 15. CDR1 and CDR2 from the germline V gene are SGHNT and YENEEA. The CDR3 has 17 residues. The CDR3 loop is CASSPEAAGGRYNEQFF. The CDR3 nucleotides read TGTGCCAGCAGTCCGGAAGCCGCAGGGGGAAGATACAATGAGCAGTTCTTC.

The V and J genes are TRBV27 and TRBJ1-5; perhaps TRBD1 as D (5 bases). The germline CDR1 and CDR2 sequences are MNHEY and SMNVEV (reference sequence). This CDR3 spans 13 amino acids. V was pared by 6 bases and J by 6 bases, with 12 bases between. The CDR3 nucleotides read TGTGCCAGCAGAATAGCGGGGGGTCAGCCCCAGCATTTT. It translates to CASRIAGGQPQHF.

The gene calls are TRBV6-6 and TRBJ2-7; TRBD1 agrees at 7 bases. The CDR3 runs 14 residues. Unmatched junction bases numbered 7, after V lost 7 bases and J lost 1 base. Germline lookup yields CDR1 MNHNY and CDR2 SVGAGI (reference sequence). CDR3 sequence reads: CASKGTADSYEQYF. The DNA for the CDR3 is TGTGCCAGCAAGGGGACAGCGGATTCCTACGAGCAGTACTTC.

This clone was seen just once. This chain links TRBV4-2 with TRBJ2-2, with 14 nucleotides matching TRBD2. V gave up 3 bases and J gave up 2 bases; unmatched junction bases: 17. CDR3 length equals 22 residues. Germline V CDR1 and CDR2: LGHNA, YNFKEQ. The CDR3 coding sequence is TGTGCCAGCAGCCAGGCAATACCCGGACTAGCGGGAGGATTTGGTAACACCGGGGAGCTGTTTTTT. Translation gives CASSQAIPGLAGGFGNTGELFF.

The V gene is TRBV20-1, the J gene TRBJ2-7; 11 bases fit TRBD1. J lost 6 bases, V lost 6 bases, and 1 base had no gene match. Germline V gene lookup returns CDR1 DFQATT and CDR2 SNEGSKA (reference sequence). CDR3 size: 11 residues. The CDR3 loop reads CSADRGREQYF. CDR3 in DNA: TGCAGTGCGGACAGGGGGCGCGAGCAGTACTTC.

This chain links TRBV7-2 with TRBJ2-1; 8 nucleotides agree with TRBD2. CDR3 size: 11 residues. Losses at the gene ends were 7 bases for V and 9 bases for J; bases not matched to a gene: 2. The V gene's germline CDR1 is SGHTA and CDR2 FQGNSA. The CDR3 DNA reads TGTGCCAGCACGGGGGGGCGTGAGCAGTTCTTC. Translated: CASTGGREQFF.

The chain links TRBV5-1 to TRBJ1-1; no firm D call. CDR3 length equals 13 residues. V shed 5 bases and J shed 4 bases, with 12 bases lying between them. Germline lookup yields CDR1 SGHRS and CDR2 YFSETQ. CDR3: CASRTDRSTEAFF. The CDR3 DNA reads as TGCGCCAGCAGGACCGATCGGAGCACTGAAGCTTTCTTT.

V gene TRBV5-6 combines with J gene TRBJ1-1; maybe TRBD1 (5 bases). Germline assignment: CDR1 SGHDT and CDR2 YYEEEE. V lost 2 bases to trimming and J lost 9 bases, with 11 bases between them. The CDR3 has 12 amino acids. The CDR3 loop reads CASSLGVLQAFF. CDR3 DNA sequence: TGTGCCAGCAGCTTAGGGGTGCTCCAAGCTTTCTTT.